The TCR beta chain described here comes from a study of brain T cells in children with intractable seizures. Regarding the study as a whole: Pre-surgery blood may have been undersampled, hiding some clones. HCMV serostatus was not known, and viral specificity came from CDR3 similarity only.

The sequenced cases were selected for having the highest brain T cell transcript signatures. The method was immunoSEQ multiplex PCR; TCRdb's version includes in-frame clones alone and lacks a portion of them. The table lists approximately 40,000 clones, 75% to 95% of them singletons. In regard to this clone: The antigen is not known.

The TCR sequence derives from a girl aged 2 to 9 with tuberous sclerosis and intractable seizures. The source material was peripheral blood, sampled at surgery.

For the CDR3, the DNA is TGTGCCAGCAGTCCGCAGAGTCTCTATGGCTACACCTTC. This sequence encodes CASSPQSLYGYTF. The chain has TRBV28 and TRBJ1-2; D is unclear. This CDR3 is built from 13 residues. V was clipped by 5 bases and J by 4 bases, with 11 bases between them. The germline gives CDR1 MDHEN, CDR2 SYDVKM.